The entry that follows covers one T cell receptor (beta chain) sequence. The antigen is unknown. This record comes from a study of response to subunit inactivated influenza vaccine. The germline V gene has CDR1 GTSNPN and CDR2 SVGIG (reference sequence). V lost 4 bases and J 1 base, leaving 10 bases between the germline ends. The CDR3 loop spans 13 amino acids. MiXCR, applied by TCRdb to the RT-PCR reads, yields one record per CDR3 protein. The table records 530,000 or so distinct CDR3 sequences, 25% of them present only once. Study-wide results and caveats: Seasonal influenza vaccination, on each occasion, was suggested by the authors to recruit few new T cells.

The sequencing here drew on CD4+ T cells sorted from PBMCs, taken about 5 days after vaccination. The source is a man aged 45 to 65 who received an inactivated influenza vaccine. V and J are TRBV30 and TRBJ1-1, with D perhaps matching TRBD1 (6 bases). CDR3 nucleotide sequence: TGTGCCTGGACAGGGGCCACGAACACTGAAGCTTTCTTT. Amino acid sequence: CAWTGATNTEAFF.